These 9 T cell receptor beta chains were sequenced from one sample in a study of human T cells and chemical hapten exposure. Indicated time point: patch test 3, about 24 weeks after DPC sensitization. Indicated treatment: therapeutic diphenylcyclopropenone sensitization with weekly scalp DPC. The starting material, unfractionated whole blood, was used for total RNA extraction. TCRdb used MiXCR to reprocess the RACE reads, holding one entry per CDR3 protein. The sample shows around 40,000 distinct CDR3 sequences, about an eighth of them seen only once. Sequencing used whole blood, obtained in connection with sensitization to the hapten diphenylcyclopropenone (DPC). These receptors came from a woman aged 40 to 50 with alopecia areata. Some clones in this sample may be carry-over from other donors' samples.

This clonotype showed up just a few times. The CDR3 here is CASKRSANTGELFF. The CDR3 bases are TGTGCCAGCAAGAGGTCGGCGAACACCGGGGAGCTGTTTTTT. The chain has TRBV28 and TRBJ2-2; D is ambiguous. This CDR3 spans 14 amino acids. Germline CDR1 MDHEN, CDR2 SYDVKM. The V and J ends lost 7 bases and 0 bases respectively, with 9 bases between them.

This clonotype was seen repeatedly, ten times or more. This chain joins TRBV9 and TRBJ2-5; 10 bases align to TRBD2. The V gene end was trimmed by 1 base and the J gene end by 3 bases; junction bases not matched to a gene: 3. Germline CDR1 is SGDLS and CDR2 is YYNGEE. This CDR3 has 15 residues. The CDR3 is CASSVLAGVEETQYF. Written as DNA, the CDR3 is TGTGCCAGCAGCGTACTAGCGGGGGTGGAAGAGACCCAGTACTTC.

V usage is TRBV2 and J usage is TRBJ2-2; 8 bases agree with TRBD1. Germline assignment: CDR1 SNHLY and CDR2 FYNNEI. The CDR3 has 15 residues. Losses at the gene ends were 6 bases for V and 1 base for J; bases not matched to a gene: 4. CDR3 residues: CASRGQALNTGELFF. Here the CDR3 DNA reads TGTGCCAGCAGGGGACAGGCGCTGAACACCGGGGAGCTGTTTTTT.

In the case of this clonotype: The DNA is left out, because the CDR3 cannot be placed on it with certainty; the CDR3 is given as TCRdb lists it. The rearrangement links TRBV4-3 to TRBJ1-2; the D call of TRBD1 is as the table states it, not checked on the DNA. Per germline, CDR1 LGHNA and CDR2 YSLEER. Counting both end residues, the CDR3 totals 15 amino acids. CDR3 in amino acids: CASSQYVGATYGYTF.

CDR3 bases: TGTGCCAGCAGCACGGGACAGGGCAATCAGCCCCAGCATTTT. Translated: CASSTGQGNQPQHF. V and J are TRBV28 and TRBJ1-5; 8 positions agree with TRBD1. Germline V gene data show CDR1 as MDHEN and CDR2 as SYDVKM. The CDR3 has 14 amino acids. V dropped 6 bases and J dropped 2; count of bases not matched to a gene: 3.

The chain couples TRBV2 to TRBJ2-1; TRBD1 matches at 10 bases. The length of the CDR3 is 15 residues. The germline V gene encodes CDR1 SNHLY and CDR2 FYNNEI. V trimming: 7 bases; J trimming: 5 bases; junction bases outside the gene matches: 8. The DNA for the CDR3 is TGTGCCAGCACACGGGACAGGGGTACCCACAATGAGCAGTTCTTC. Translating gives CASTRDRGTHNEQFF.

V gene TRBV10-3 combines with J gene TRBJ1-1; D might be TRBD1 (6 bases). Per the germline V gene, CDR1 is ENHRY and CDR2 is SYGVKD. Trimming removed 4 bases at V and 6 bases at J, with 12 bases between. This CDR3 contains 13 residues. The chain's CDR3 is CAISGRGPSEAFF. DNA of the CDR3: TGTGCCATCAGTGGCAGGGGACCCTCTGAAGCTTTCTTT.

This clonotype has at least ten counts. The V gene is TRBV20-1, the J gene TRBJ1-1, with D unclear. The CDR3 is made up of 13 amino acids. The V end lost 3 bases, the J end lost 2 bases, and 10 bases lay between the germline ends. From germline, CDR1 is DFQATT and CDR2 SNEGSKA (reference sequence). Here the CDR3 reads CSARGYFNTEAFF. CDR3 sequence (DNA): TGCAGTGCTAGGGGATACTTCAACACTGAAGCTTTCTTT.

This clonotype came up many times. The CDR3 DNA sequence: TGTGCCAGCGGCCCGCGTAAAACCGGGGAGCTGTTTTTT. This sequence encodes CASGPRKTGELFF. V and J are TRBV6-1 and TRBJ2-2; D remains ambiguous. CDR3 size: 13 residues. Germline CDR1 and CDR2: MNHNS and SASEGT. V lost 8 bases and J lost 5, with 12 bases in between.